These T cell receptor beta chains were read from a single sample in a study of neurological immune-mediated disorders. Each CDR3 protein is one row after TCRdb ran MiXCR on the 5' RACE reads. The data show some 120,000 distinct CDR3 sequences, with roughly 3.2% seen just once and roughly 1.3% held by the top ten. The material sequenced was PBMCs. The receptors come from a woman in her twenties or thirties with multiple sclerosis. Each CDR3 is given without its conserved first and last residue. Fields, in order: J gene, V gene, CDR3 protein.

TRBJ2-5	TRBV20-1	SARDRRTVGTQY
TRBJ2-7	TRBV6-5	ASSYSSAAGGYEQY
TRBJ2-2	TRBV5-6	ASSLASGDTGELF
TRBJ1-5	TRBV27	ASSSTGRGNQPQH
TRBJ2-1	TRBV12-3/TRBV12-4	ASSLRDQPLKSSYNEQF
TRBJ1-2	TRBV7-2	ASSLASLSGYT
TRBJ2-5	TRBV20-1	SARFGIQETQY
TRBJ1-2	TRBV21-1	ASQTPYVLSSTRGNYT
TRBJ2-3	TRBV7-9	ASTEGSSTDTQY
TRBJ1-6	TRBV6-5	ASRSWTGPEPLH
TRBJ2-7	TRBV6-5	ASSKGQGLYEQY
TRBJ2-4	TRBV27	ASSLNPKNIQY
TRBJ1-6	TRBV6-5	ASSNTNSPLH
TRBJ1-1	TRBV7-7	ASSCRQGQGLFGV
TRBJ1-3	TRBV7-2	ASSPGPVSSGNTIY
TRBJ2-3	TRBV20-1	SARAGGNADTQY
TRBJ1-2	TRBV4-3	ASSQGVTDSLFNYGYT
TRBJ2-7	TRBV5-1	ASSIGHSSVYEQY
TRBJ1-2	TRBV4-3	ASSQDYGPDYGYT
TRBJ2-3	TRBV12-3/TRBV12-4	ASTYLAGGPTDTQY
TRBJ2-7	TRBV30	AWRKGTHEQY
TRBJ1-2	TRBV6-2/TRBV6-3	ASTTPGIYGYT
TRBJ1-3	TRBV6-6	ASTEGAGNTIY
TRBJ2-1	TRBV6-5	ASTSLGLADNEQF
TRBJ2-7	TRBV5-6	ASSLEGTGSYEQY
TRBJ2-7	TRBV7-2	ASSLPQTSGASYEQY
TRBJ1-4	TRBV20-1	SATGANEKLF
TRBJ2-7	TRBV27	ASSWGLGTGSNEQY
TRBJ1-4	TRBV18	ASSRGHANEKLF
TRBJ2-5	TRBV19	ASRRKYRGRGETQY
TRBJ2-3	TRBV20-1	SASTSGTLTDTQY
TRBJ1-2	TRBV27	ASRKGSGYNYGYT
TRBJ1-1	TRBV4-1	ASSQAQAPEAF
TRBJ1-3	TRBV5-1	ASSLGPGGTGNTIY
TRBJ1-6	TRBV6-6	ASSYSSDEFSSYNSPLH
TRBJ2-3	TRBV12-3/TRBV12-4	ASREFPGLAGIVADTQY
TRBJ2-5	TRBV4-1	ASSQVWDRVFQETQY
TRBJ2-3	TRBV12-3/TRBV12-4	ASSSNLAWSTDTQY